The 5 T cell receptor beta chains reported below all come from one sample, sequenced in a study of T cell changes during pregnancy in multiple sclerosis. Clones were read by immunoSEQ multiplex PCR, and TCRdb kept only the in-frame ones, dropping some. The table shows about 63,000 clones, with approximately 94% occurring only once. Sequencing was performed on CD8+ T cells from peripheral blood mononuclear cells, taken in the second trimester of pregnancy. Every receptor here comes from a female donor with multiple sclerosis, enrolled in a pregnancy study.

This chain joins TRBV27 and TRBJ2-7, with TRBD1 identical over 8 bases. V lost 3 bases to trimming and J lost 0 bases; unmatched junction nucleotides: 4. This CDR3 has 15 residues. CDR1 is MNHEY and CDR2 is SMNVEV in the germline V gene (reference sequence). The CDR3 sequence is CASSFGQGPSYEQYF. CDR3 in DNA: TGTGCCAGCAGTTTCGGACAGGGCCCCTCCTACGAGCAGTACTTC.

V is TRBV30 and J is TRBJ1-1; the D is unclear. Trimming pared 4 bases from V and 1 base from J, leaving 10 bases between. This CDR3 contains 13 residues. From germline, CDR1 is GTSNPN and CDR2 SVGIG (reference sequence). The CDR3 DNA is TGTGCCTGGACCTTGGCCTCGAACACTGAAGCTTTCTTT. It translates to CAWTLASNTEAFF.

This chain connects TRBV30 to TRBJ2-5, with TRBD2 identical over 7 bases. The junction had 10 bases not matched to a gene; V was cut back by 0 bases and J by 0 bases. The CDR3 consists of 17 residues. Per the germline V gene, CDR1 is GTSNPN and CDR2 is SVGIG (reference sequence). The CDR3: CAWSVRKRGGYQETQYF. In DNA, the CDR3 is TGTGCCTGGAGTGTTCGTAAGCGGGGAGGATACCAAGAGACCCAGTACTTC. Drawing the rest from reference TRBV30 and TRBJ2-5, the complete variable domain is SQTIHQWPATLVQPVGSPLSLECTVEGTSNPNLYWYRQAAGRGLQLLFYSVGIGQISSEVPQNLSASRPQDRQFILSSKKLLLSDSGFYLCAWSVRKRGGYQETQYFGPGTRLLVL.

V gene TRBV5-6 combines with J gene TRBJ2-7, with D possibly being TRBD1 (6 bases). The V gene's germline CDR1 is SGHDT and CDR2 YYEEEE. This CDR3 contains 16 residues. The ends were cut back, 1 base at V and 0 bases at J, with 14 bases in the middle. The chain's CDR3 is CASSLPLKTGSYEQYF. The CDR3 nucleotides read TGTGCCAGCAGCTTGCCCCTAAAGACAGGCTCCTACGAGCAGTACTTC.

The rearrangement links TRBV30 to TRBJ2-7; tentative D call: TRBD2 (5 bases). The CDR3 extends over 13 amino acids. Trimming pared 5 bases from V and 2 bases from J, leaving 13 bases between. Germline assignment: CDR1 GTSNPN and CDR2 SVGIG (reference sequence). The CDR3 protein is CAWGRALTYEQYF. The CDR3 nucleotides are TGTGCCTGGGGGCGGGCCTTAACCTACGAGCAGTACTTC. Full variable domain (remainder filled in from reference TRBV30 and TRBJ2-7): SQTIHQWPATLVQPVGSPLSLECTVEGTSNPNLYWYRQAAGRGLQLLFYSVGIGQISSEVPQNLSASRPQDRQFILSSKKLLLSDSGFYLCAWGRALTYEQYFGPGTRLTVT.